The 18 T cell receptor beta chains in this list originate from one sample, sequenced in a study of identical twins. TCRdb redid the calling of the 5' RACE reads with MiXCR, one entry per CDR3 protein. Of about 18,000 distinct CDR3 sequences listed, roughly 69% are singletons. What was sequenced was memory (CD45RO+) T cells sorted from blood. The receptors come from a woman aged 18-29 years in good health. This table probably holds off-target reads from a library built for another chain.

CDR3 in amino acids: CASSPGQMYEQYF. Written as DNA, the CDR3 is TGTGCCAGCAGCCCGGGACAGATGTACGAGCAGTACTTC. The J gene is TRBJ2-7, the V gene TRBV11-3; 7 bases fit TRBD1. CDR1 and CDR2 from the germline V gene are SGHNT and YENEEA. The CDR3 runs 13 residues. After removal of 5 bases from V and 4 bases from J, the junction contained 5 bases not matched to a gene.

There are a few counts of this clonotype. The rearrangement joins TRBV7-2 to TRBJ1-5; D possibly corresponds to TRBD1 (5 bases). This CDR3 comprises 14 residues. Trimming cost V 0 bases and J 4 bases, with 7 bases left between them. Germline V CDR1 and CDR2: SGHTA, FQGNSA. CDR3 residues: CASSLAGRNQPQHF. In DNA form, the CDR3 reads TGTGCCAGCAGCTTAGCGGGGCGGAATCAGCCCCAGCATTTT.

The chain's CDR3 is CAISDPDRYPGFF. The CDR3 DNA sequence: TGTGCCATCAGTGACCCTGACCGATACCCGGGGTTCTTC. The V gene is TRBV10-3, the J gene TRBJ2-1; D not resolved. The CDR3 totals 13 residues. Trimming removed 3 bases at V and 15 bases at J, with 18 bases between. In germline, CDR1 is ENHRY, CDR2 SYGVKD.

The CDR3 region is CASSLGTYYTEAFF. DNA of the CDR3: TGCGCCAGCAGCTTGGGGACTTACTACACTGAAGCTTTCTTT. The genes are TRBV5-1 and TRBJ1-1, with D uncertain. The CDR3 loop spans 14 amino acids. Trimming left V 0 bases short and J 3 bases short, with 9 bases between. Germline CDR1 and CDR2: SGHRS and YFSETQ. Looking up the rest from reference TRBV5-1 and TRBJ1-1 gives the full variable domain: KAGVTQTPRYLIKTRGQQVTLSCSPISGHRSVSWYQQTPGQGLQFLFEYFSETQRNKGNFPGRFSGRQFSNSRSEMNVSTLELGDSALYLCASSLGTYYTEAFFGQGTRLTVV.

The CDR3 coding sequence is TGTGCCAGCAGCAACACCAAATACGAGCAGTACTTC. This codes for CASSNTKYEQYF. The genes are TRBV11-2 and TRBJ2-7; the D is unclear. The germline V gene encodes CDR1 SGHAT and CDR2 FQNNGV. The germline V and J ends were trimmed by 5 bases and 4 bases, with 9 bases remaining between them. This CDR3 region has 12 residues.

The chain has TRBV25-1 and TRBJ2-3; TRBD1 aligns across 8 bases. J gave up 8 bases and V 5 bases, and 9 bases lay outside the gene matches. Germline V CDR1 and CDR2: MGHDK, SYGVNS. The CDR3 extends over 14 amino acids. The CDR3 is CASSPTGEAGTQYF. The CDR3 bases are TGTGCCAGCAGTCCGACAGGGGAGGCCGGTACGCAGTATTTT.

The chain joins TRBV5-6 to TRBJ1-1, with D uncertain. The V end lost 4 bases, the J end lost 4 bases, and 8 bases lay between the germline ends. The CDR3 totals 12 residues. The germline V gene encodes CDR1 SGHDT and CDR2 YYEEEE. The CDR3: CASSLVGTEAFF. The DNA of the CDR3 is TGTGCCAGCAGCCTCGTGGGCACTGAAGCTTTCTTT. The full variable domain, completed using reference TRBV5-6 and TRBJ1-1, is DAGVTQSPTHLIKTRGQQVTLRCSPKSGHDTVSWYQQALGQGPQFIFQYYEEEERQRGNFPDRFSGHQFPNYSSELNVNALLLGDSALYLCASSLVGTEAFFGQGTRLTVV.

This rearrangement joins TRBV28 to TRBJ1-6, with D perhaps TRBD1 (5 bases). This CDR3 has 14 residues. Germline-derived CDR1 and CDR2 are MDHEN and SYDVKM. V was clipped by 6 bases and J by 7 bases, with 13 bases between them. The CDR3 DNA reads as TGTGCCAGCAGAGCAGGGTTCCAGAATTCACCCCTCCACTTT. Encoded protein: CASRAGFQNSPLHF. Based on the CDR3 plus reference TRBV28 and TRBJ1-6, the full variable domain is DVKVTQSSRYLVKRTGEKVFLECVQDMDHENMFWYRQDPGLGLRLIYFSYDVKMKEKGDIPEGYSVSREKKERFSLILESASTNQTSMYLCASRAGFQNSPLHFGNGTRLTVT.

This rearrangement joins TRBV6-2 or TRBV6-3 to TRBJ1-1; D not certain. CDR3 length: 13 amino acids. The germline V and J ends were trimmed by 3 bases and 8 bases, with 13 bases remaining between them. CDR1 and CDR2 from the germline V gene are MNHEY and SVGEGT. The CDR3 DNA follows: TGTGCCAGCAGTTATTCTCAGGTGACCGAAGCTTTCTTT. Translated: CASSYSQVTEAFF.

The chain links TRBV12-3 or TRBV12-4 to TRBJ2-3; D is unresolved. V was clipped by 3 bases and J by 1 base, with 5 bases between them. This CDR3 region has 13 residues. This CDR3 is CASSLTGTDTQYF. The CDR3 nucleotides are TGTGCCAGCAGTTTGACGGGCACAGATACGCAGTATTTT.

The J gene is TRBJ1-1, the V gene TRBV4-3, with D possibly TRBD1 on 5 matching bases. Germline CDR1 LGHNA, CDR2 YSLEER. The ends were cut back, 0 bases at V and 5 bases at J, with 10 bases in the middle. This CDR3 is 14 amino acids long. The CDR3 region has the DNA TGCGCCAGCAGCCAAGATAAGAGGGGAACTGAAGCTTTCTTT. This gives the protein CASSQDKRGTEAFF.

J is TRBJ2-2 and V is TRBV6-1, with 9 nucleotides matching TRBD1. After removal of 5 bases from V and 7 bases from J, the junction contained 5 bases not matched to a gene. Germline V gene data show CDR1 as MNHNS and CDR2 as SASEGT. There are 14 residues in the CDR3. In DNA form, the CDR3 reads TGTGCCAGCAGTACAGGGGGCGCTTACGGGGAGCTGTTTTTT. It is translated as CASSTGGAYGELFF.

The rearrangement joins TRBV2 to TRBJ1-5; no reliable D call. The CDR3 is 15 residues long. Germline V gene sequence: CDR1 SNHLY, CDR2 FYNNEI. V lost 4 bases and J 3 bases, leaving 13 bases between the germline ends. The CDR3 here is CASSAQTDSNQPQHF. The CDR3 DNA reads as TGTGCCAGCAGTGCCCAAACAGATTCCAATCAGCCCCAGCATTTT. Supplemented by reference TRBV2 and TRBJ1-5, the full variable domain reads EPEVTQTPSHQVTQMGQEVILRCVPISNHLYFYWYRQILGQKVEFLVSFYNNEISEKSEIFDDQFSVERPDGSNFTLKIRSTKLEDSAMYFCASSAQTDSNQPQHFGDGTRLSIL.

The table lists this clonotype with a few counts. V gene TRBV6-1 combines with J gene TRBJ1-4; 8 bases fit TRBD1. The CDR3 covers 17 residues. Germline V lookup: CDR1 MNHNS, CDR2 SASEGT. With V trimmed by 4 bases and J by 0 bases, 7 bases remained unmatched. As DNA, the CDR3 is TGTGCCAGCAGTGGGACAGGGAGGTGGGCAACTAATGAAAAACTGTTTTTT. This encodes CASSGTGRWATNEKLFF.

The chain couples TRBV12-3 or TRBV12-4 to TRBJ2-5, with TRBD1 matching over 9 bases. The CDR3 has 14 amino acids. V trimming: 6 bases; J trimming: 9 bases; junction bases outside the gene matches: 11. For the CDR3, the DNA is TGTGCCAGCAGCCCACAGGGGGCGGGGGAGTCCCAGTACTTC. It is translated as CASSPQGAGESQYF.

J is TRBJ2-1 and V is TRBV2, with TRBD2 matching over 7 bases. Germline CDR1 reads SNHLY; CDR2 reads FYNNEI. This CDR3 contains 15 residues. Losses at the gene ends were 0 bases for V and 9 bases for J; bases not matched to a gene: 8. CDR3 bases: TGTGCCAGCAGTGAAGCGGGAAGCGGGGTGATTGAGCAGTTCTTC. Translation: CASSEAGSGVIEQFF.

The chain is built from TRBV24-1 and TRBJ2-7; D tentatively fits TRBD1 or TRBD2 (6 bases each). Trimming removed 1 base from V and 4 bases from J, with 10 bases in between. The CDR3 loop spans 14 amino acids. Germline CDR1 is KGHDR and CDR2 is SFDVKD. CDR3 nucleotide sequence: TGTGCCACCAGTGATTTCCAGGGGAGGTACGAGCAGTACTTC. This translates into CATSDFQGRYEQYF.

The chain's CDR3 is CSARPVTPQETQYF. The DNA for the CDR3 is TGCAGTGCTAGGCCAGTTACACCCCAAGAGACCCAGTACTTC. The J gene is TRBJ2-5, the V gene TRBV20-1; D is ambiguous. CDR1 and CDR2 from the germline V gene are DFQATT and SNEGSKA (reference sequence). The CDR3 is 14 residues long. The V end lost 3 bases, the J end lost 1 base, and 12 bases lay between the germline ends.